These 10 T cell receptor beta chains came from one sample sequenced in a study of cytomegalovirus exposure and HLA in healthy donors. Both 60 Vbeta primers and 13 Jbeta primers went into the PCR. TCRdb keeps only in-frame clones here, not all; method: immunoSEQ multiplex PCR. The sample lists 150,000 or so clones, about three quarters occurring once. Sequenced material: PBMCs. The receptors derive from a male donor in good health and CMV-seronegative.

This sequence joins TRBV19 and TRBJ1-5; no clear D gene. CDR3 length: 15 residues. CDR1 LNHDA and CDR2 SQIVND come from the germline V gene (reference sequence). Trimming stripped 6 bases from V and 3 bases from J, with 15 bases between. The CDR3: CASRPSLGNNQPQHF. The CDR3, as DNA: TGTGCCAGTAGGCCTAGCCTGGGGAACAATCAGCCCCAGCATTTT.

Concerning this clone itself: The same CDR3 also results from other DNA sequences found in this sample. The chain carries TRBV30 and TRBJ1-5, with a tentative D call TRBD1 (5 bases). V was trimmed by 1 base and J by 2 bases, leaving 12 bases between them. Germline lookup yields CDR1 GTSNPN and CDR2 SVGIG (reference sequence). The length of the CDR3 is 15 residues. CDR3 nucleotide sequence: TGTGCCTGGAGTGGCGGGACGAATCGCAATCAGCCCCAGCATTTT. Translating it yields CAWSGGTNRNQPQHF. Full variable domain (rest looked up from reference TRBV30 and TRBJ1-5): SQTIHQWPATLVQPVGSPLSLECTVEGTSNPNLYWYRQAAGRGLQLLFYSVGIGQISSEVPQNLSASRPQDRQFILSSKKLLLSDSGFYLCAWSGGTNRNQPQHFGDGTRLSIL.

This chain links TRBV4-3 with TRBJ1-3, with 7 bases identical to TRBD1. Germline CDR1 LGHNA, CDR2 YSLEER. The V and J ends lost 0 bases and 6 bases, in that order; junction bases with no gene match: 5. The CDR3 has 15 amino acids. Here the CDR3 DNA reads TGCGCCAGCAGCCAAGAATTGACAGGGCTAAACACCATATATTTT. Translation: CASSQELTGLNTIYF.

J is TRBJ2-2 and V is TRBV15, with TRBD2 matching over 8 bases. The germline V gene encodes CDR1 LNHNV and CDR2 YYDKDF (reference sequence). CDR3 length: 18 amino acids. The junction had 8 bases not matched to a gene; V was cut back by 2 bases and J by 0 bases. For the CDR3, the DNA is TGTGCCACCAGCAGACTTGGTCGGGGGGGCGCGAACACCGGGGAGCTGTTTTTT. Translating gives CATSRLGRGGANTGELFF.

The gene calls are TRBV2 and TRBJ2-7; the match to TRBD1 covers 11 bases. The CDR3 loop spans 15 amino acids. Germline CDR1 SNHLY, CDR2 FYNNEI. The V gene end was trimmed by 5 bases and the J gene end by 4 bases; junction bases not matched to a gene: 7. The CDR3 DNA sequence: TGTGCCAGCAGTAAAAGGACAGGGGGCGGGTACGAGCAGTACTTC. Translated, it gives CASSKRTGGGYEQYF.

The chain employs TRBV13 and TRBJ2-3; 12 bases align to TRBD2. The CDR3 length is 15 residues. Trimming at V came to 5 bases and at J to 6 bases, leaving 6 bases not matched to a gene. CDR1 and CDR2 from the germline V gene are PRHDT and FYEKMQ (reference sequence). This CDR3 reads CASSIWTSGKDTQYF. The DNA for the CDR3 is TGTGCCAGCAGCATCTGGACTAGCGGGAAGGATACGCAGTATTTT.

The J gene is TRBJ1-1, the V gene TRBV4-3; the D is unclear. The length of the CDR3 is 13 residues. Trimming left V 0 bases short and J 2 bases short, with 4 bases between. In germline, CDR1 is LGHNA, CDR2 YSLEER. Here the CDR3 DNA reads TGCGCCAGCAGCCAAGATAGAAACACTGAAGCTTTCTTT. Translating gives CASSQDRNTEAFF.

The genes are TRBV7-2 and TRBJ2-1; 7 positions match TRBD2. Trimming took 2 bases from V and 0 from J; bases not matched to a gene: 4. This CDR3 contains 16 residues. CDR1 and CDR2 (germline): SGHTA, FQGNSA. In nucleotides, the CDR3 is TGTGCCAGCAGCTTACTGTCTAGCGGCTCCTACAATGAGCAGTTCTTC. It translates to CASSLLSSGSYNEQFF.

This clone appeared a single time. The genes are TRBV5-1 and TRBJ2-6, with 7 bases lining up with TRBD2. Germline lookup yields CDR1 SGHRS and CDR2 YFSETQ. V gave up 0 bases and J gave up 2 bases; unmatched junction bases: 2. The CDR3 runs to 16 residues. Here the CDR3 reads CASSLATSAGANVLTF. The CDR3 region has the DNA TGCGCCAGCAGCTTGGCAACTAGCGCTGGGGCCAACGTCCTGACTTTC.

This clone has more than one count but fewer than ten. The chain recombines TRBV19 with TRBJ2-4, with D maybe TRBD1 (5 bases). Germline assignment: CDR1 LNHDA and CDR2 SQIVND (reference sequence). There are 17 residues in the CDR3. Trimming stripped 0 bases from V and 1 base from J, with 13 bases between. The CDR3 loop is CASSIDLGVWAKNIQYF. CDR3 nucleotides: TGTGCCAGTAGTATAGATCTAGGGGTATGGGCCAAAAACATTCAGTACTTC.